The sequence of this T cell receptor (beta chain) was determined in a study of OX40 agonist ivuxolimab in advanced cancers. Overall study context: Those treated in dose escalation had hepatocellular carcinoma, melanoma, renal cell cancer or head and neck cancer.

CDR3 length equals 12 residues. Germline CDR1 and CDR2: SGHRS and YFSETQ. Trimming left V 0 bases short and J 7 bases short, with 4 bases between. Sequenced by immunoSEQ multiplex PCR; TCRdb stores in-frame clones only, minus some. The profile shows several thousand clones, roughly 80% of them singletons. The sequencing here drew on CD4+ or CD8+ T cells sorted from blood, taken in a trial of the OX40 agonist ivuxolimab. The chain combines TRBV5-1 with TRBJ2-2; no clear D. The source of this sequence is an adult with an advanced solid tumor such as melanoma, head and neck, liver or kidney cancer. This CDR3 reads CASSLGVGELFF. The CDR3 DNA is TGCGCCAGCAGCTTGGGGGTCGGGGAGCTGTTTTTT.